Below are 30 T cell receptor beta chains sequenced from a single sample in a study of T cell responses to AZD1222 COVID-19 vaccine. Clones were sequenced by immunoSEQ multiplex PCR, and TCRdb holds only the in-frame ones, with some missing. The sample yields 50,000 to 70,000 clones, more than 80% seen once. Sequencing was performed on peripheral blood, taken on day 0 of MenACWY control vaccination. The receptors derive from an adult in good health.

The rearrangement joins TRBV7-9 to TRBJ2-7; D is undetermined. The CDR3 contains 11 residues. Germline CDR1 reads SEHNR; CDR2 reads FQNEAQ (reference sequence). V gave up 5 bases and J gave up 3 bases, with 5 bases separating them. CDR3: CASSALYEQYF. The CDR3 DNA is TGTGCCAGCAGCGCCCTCTACGAGCAGTACTTC.

This chain links TRBV28 with TRBJ2-5; no reliable D call. Germline assignment: CDR1 MDHEN and CDR2 SYDVKM. This CDR3 spans 14 amino acids. V dropped 4 bases and J dropped 3 bases, with 12 bases sitting between them. CDR3 sequence: CASSYPGREETQYF. CDR3 DNA sequence: TGTGCCAGCAGTTACCCCGGGCGAGAAGAGACCCAGTACTTC.

This clone was found a few times. The chain employs TRBV5-1 and TRBJ2-5, with TRBD1 matching 7 bases. Germline loops: CDR1 SGHRS, CDR2 YFSETQ. This CDR3 has 14 amino acids. V lost 3 bases, J lost 2 bases, and 4 bases stayed unmatched. CDR3 amino acids: CASSSQGSQETQYF. CDR3 nucleotides: TGCGCCAGCAGCTCACAGGGGTCACAAGAGACCCAGTACTTC.

The chain uses TRBV19 and TRBJ2-1; 7 nucleotides agree with TRBD1. The CDR3 spans 15 residues. CDR1 is LNHDA and CDR2 is SQIVND in the germline V gene (reference sequence). Losses at the gene ends were 6 bases for V and 0 bases for J; bases not matched to a gene: 5. CDR3 DNA: TGTGCCAGTAGCACGGACAGGAGCTCCTACAATGAGCAGTTCTTC. It is translated as CASSTDRSSYNEQFF. The whole variable domain, remainder taken from reference TRBV19 and TRBJ2-1, is DGGITQSPKYLFRKEGQNVTLSCEQNLNHDAMYWYRQDPGQGLRLIYYSQIVNDFQKGDIAEGYSVSREKKESFPLTVTSAQKNPTAFYLCASSTDRSSYNEQFFGPGTRLTVL.

The chain has TRBV7-9 and TRBJ1-5; D unresolved. The CDR3 runs 13 residues. Trimming took 1 base from V and 5 from J, leaving 6 bases between them. Germline V CDR1 and CDR2: SEHNR, FQNEAQ (reference sequence). Here the CDR3 reads CASSLGRDQPQHF. The CDR3, as DNA: TGTGCCAGCAGCTTAGGGAGGGATCAGCCCCAGCATTTT. Combining the CDR3 with reference TRBV7-9 and TRBJ1-5 gives the whole variable domain DTGVSQNPRHKITKRGQNVTFRCDPISEHNRLYWYRQTLGQGPEFLTYFQNEAQLEKSRLLSDRFSAERPKGSFSTLEIQRTEQGDSAMYLCASSLGRDQPQHFGDGTRLSIL.

This chain joins TRBV29-1 and TRBJ2-7; D is unresolved. From germline, CDR1 is SQVTM and CDR2 ANQGSEA. The V end was cut by 2 bases, the J end by 5 bases, with 7 bases between. The CDR3 contains 11 residues. The CDR3 DNA reads as TGCAGCGTTGAATCCGGCAACGAGCAGTACTTC. Its protein product is CSVESGNEQYF.

This sequence joins TRBV5-1 and TRBJ2-1; 13 positions agree with TRBD2. CDR1 is SGHRS, CDR2 YFSETQ, per germline. V was pared by 1 base and J by 5 bases, with 0 bases of the junction left unmatched. The CDR3 totals 15 residues. In DNA, the CDR3 is TGCGCCAGCAGCTTGACTAGCGGGAGGGACAATGAGCAGTTCTTC. Protein: CASSLTSGRDNEQFF. Variable domain in full (rest from reference TRBV5-1 and TRBJ2-1): KAGVTQTPRYLIKTRGQQVTLSCSPISGHRSVSWYQQTPGQGLQFLFEYFSETQRNKGNFPGRFSGRQFSNSRSEMNVSTLELGDSALYLCASSLTSGRDNEQFFGPGTRLTVL.

This chain links TRBV6-6 with TRBJ2-2; 11 bases align to TRBD1. CDR3 length: 15 amino acids. The V and J ends lost 5 bases and 8 bases, in that order; junction bases with no gene match: 7. Germline CDR1 and CDR2: MNHNY and SVGAGI (reference sequence). CDR3 nucleotide sequence: TGTGCCAGCAGTCGGAGGGACAGGGGGTTGGGGGAGCTGTTTTTT. Protein sequence: CASSRRDRGLGELFF.

This chain links TRBV28 with TRBJ2-2; D remains unclear. CDR1 and CDR2 from the germline V gene are MDHEN and SYDVKM. The V end lost 6 bases, the J end lost 2 bases, and 16 bases lay between the germline ends. This CDR3 spans 16 amino acids. DNA of the CDR3: TGTGCCAGCAGAGCCCCCTTGGGCAGAAACACCGGGGAGCTGTTTTTT. It translates to CASRAPLGRNTGELFF.

This rearrangement joins TRBV10-1 to TRBJ1-1, with D hard to call. This CDR3 is built from 18 residues. Per germline, CDR1 WNHNN and CDR2 SYGVQD (reference sequence). V was pared by 0 bases and J by 1 base, with 18 bases between. The CDR3, as DNA: TGCGCCAGCAGTGAGTCCGTTATCTCGCTAAAAAAGAACACTGAAGCTTTCTTT. Translating it yields CASSESVISLKKNTEAFF.

The chain carries TRBV10-2 and TRBJ2-1; no reliable D call. CDR3 length equals 11 residues. Germline-derived CDR1 and CDR2 are WSHSY and SAAADI. Trimming pared 4 bases from V and 7 bases from J, leaving 5 bases between. Here the CDR3 reads CASSAMNEQFF. The CDR3 nucleotides are TGCGCCAGCAGTGCGATGAATGAGCAGTTCTTC.

V and J are TRBV4-3 and TRBJ2-5; no clear D gene. The CDR3 has 13 residues. V lost 2 bases to trimming and J lost 5 bases, with 9 bases between them. CDR1 LGHNA and CDR2 YSLEER come from the germline V gene. The CDR3 DNA sequence: TGCGCCAGCAGCCAAAGTTTGGGCGAGACCCAGTACTTC. As protein: CASSQSLGETQYF.

The CDR3, as DNA: TGTGCCAGCAGTTCACCCTTGGCGGGACAGGGACTGCGCAATGAGCAGTTCTTC. It yields the protein CASSSPLAGQGLRNEQFF. The genes are TRBV28 and TRBJ2-1; 9 nucleotides agree with TRBD1. Germline V gene sequence: CDR1 MDHEN, CDR2 SYDVKM. With V trimmed by 4 bases and J by 6 bases, 16 bases remained unmatched. The CDR3 consists of 18 residues. The full variable domain, rest sourced from reference TRBV28 and TRBJ2-1, is DVKVTQSSRYLVKRTGEKVFLECVQDMDHENMFWYRQDPGLGLRLIYFSYDVKMKEKGDIPEGYSVSREKKERFSLILESASTNQTSMYLCASSSPLAGQGLRNEQFFGPGTRLTVL.

The rearrangement uses TRBV19 and TRBJ1-6, with 8 bases matching TRBD1. The CDR3 length is 16 residues. Germline-derived CDR1 and CDR2 are LNHDA and SQIVND (reference sequence). V dropped 5 bases and J dropped 7; count of bases not matched to a gene: 10. The CDR3 DNA reads as TGTGCCAGTAGTCCCAGGGGGCGCCTTGGGAATTCACCCCTCCACTTT. This translates into CASSPRGRLGNSPLHF.

This chain uses TRBV30 with TRBJ1-4; D is ambiguous. V was pared by 4 bases and J by 4 bases, with 10 bases between. Germline CDR1 is GTSNPN and CDR2 is SVGIG (reference sequence). The CDR3 runs 13 residues. The CDR3 sequence: CAWMARNNEKLFF. The DNA for the CDR3 is TGTGCCTGGATGGCGCGGAATAATGAAAAACTGTTTTTT.

This chain links TRBV5-1 with TRBJ1-4; the match to TRBD1 covers 9 bases. J was trimmed by 7 bases and V by 4 bases; bases with no gene match: 5. The length of the CDR3 is 14 residues. Germline V lookup: CDR1 SGHRS, CDR2 YFSETQ. As DNA, the CDR3 is TGCGCCAGCAGCCGCGACAGGGGGGTTGAAAAACTGTTTTTT. Its translation is CASSRDRGVEKLFF.

This sequence joins TRBV4-3 and TRBJ2-1; a possible D gene is TRBD2 (5 bases). The CDR3 contains 16 residues. Trimming shortened V by 1 base and J by 5 bases, and 15 bases separated the two germline ends. In germline, CDR1 is LGHNA, CDR2 YSLEER. CDR3: CASSQVPPRGNNEQFF. The CDR3 bases are TGCGCCAGCAGCCAAGTTCCCCCACGGGGAAACAATGAGCAGTTCTTC.

The rearrangement uses TRBV6-5 and TRBJ1-5, with TRBD1 as a possible D gene (5 bases). The germline V gene encodes CDR1 MNHEY and CDR2 SVGAGI. The CDR3 extends over 15 amino acids. V gave up 0 bases and J gave up 4 bases, with 10 bases separating them. The CDR3 nucleotides are TGTGCCAGCAGTTACTCGTCAGGGAGAAATCAGCCCCAGCATTTT. Its translation is CASSYSSGRNQPQHF.

This clone was picked up one time. The V and J genes are TRBV4-3 and TRBJ1-3; D uncertain. The CDR3 consists of 15 residues. CDR1 is LGHNA and CDR2 is YSLEER in the germline V gene. Trimming shortened V by 5 bases and J by 0 bases, and 11 bases separated the two germline ends. The CDR3 DNA follows: TGCGCCAGCAGCACGAAACACTACTCTGGAAACACCATATATTTT. This translates into CASSTKHYSGNTIYF.

The chain recombines TRBV11-2 with TRBJ2-7, with D possibly being TRBD1 or TRBD2 (5 bases each). The germline gives CDR1 SGHAT, CDR2 FQNNGV. Trimming took off 5 bases at V and 4 bases at J, with 30 bases between the two ends. The CDR3 totals 19 residues. This CDR3 reads CASSDPRDRGPAGGYEQYF. CDR3 nucleotides: TGTGCCAGCAGCGATCCCCGGGACCGAGGGCCGGCGGGCGGATACGAGCAGTACTTC.

This rearrangement joins TRBV18 to TRBJ2-3, with TRBD2 matching 8 bases. Germline CDR1 is KGHSH and CDR2 is LQKENI. The CDR3 totals 16 residues. The V and J ends lost 3 bases and 2 bases, in that order; junction bases with no gene match: 7. CDR3 region: CASSPKLAVITDTQYF. The CDR3 DNA reads as TGTGCCAGCTCACCCAAACTAGCGGTAATCACAGATACGCAGTATTTT.

The chain joins TRBV19 to TRBJ2-6; tentatively, D is TRBD1 (5 bases). The CDR3 covers 17 residues. Per the germline V gene, CDR1 is LNHDA and CDR2 is SQIVND (reference sequence). Trimming pared 3 bases from V and 4 bases from J, leaving 16 bases between. Written as DNA, the CDR3 is TGTGCCAGTAGTATCACAGACAGTAGTCCCGGGGCCAACGTCCTGACTTTC. Translating it yields CASSITDSSPGANVLTF.

This clone was seen once. The CDR3 sequence is CASSPRWQPKYQETQYF. CDR3 sequence (DNA): TGCGCCAGCAGCCCCCGGTGGCAGCCTAAGTACCAAGAGACCCAGTACTTC. The chain links TRBV5-1 to TRBJ2-5; the D is unclear. Trimming took 4 bases from V and 0 from J, leaving 19 bases between them. CDR1 is SGHRS, CDR2 YFSETQ, per germline. The CDR3 is made up of 17 amino acids. The variable domain in full, completed from reference TRBV5-1 and TRBJ2-5, reads KAGVTQTPRYLIKTRGQQVTLSCSPISGHRSVSWYQQTPGQGLQFLFEYFSETQRNKGNFPGRFSGRQFSNSRSEMNVSTLELGDSALYLCASSPRWQPKYQETQYFGPGTRLLVL.

The gene calls are TRBV2 and TRBJ2-1; TRBD2 aligns across 13 bases. Germline-derived CDR1 and CDR2 are SNHLY and FYNNEI. Losses at the gene ends were 9 bases for V and 6 bases for J; bases not matched to a gene: 5. The CDR3 length is 14 residues. For the CDR3, the DNA is TGTGCCAGTCGACTAGCGGGAGGTACCAATGAGCAGTTCTTC. It translates to CASRLAGGTNEQFF. Based on the CDR3 plus reference TRBV2 and TRBJ2-1, the full variable domain is EPEVTQTPSHQVTQMGQEVILRCVPISNHLYFYWYRQILGQKVEFLVSFYNNEISEKSEIFDDQFSVERPDGSNFTLKIRSTKLEDSAMYFCASRLAGGTNEQFFGPGTRLTVL.

The rearrangement uses TRBV5-4 and TRBJ1-2; 7 bases agree with TRBD1. In germline, CDR1 is SGHNT, CDR2 YYREEE (reference sequence). V gave up 4 bases and J gave up 6 bases; unmatched junction bases: 15. The CDR3 is 16 amino acids. The CDR3 sequence: CASSRINRDRQDGYTF. As DNA, the CDR3 is TGTGCCAGCAGCCGCATCAACCGGGACAGACAGGATGGCTACACCTTC. Full variable domain (rest looked up from reference TRBV5-4 and TRBJ1-2): ETGVTQSPTHLIKTRGQQVTLRCSSQSGHNTVSWYQQALGQGPQFIFQYYREEENGRGNFPPRFSGLQFPNYSSELNVNALELDDSALYLCASSRINRDRQDGYTFGSGTRLTVV.

The CDR3 sequence is CASRPATGNTGELFF. The CDR3, as DNA: TGTGCCAGCCGCCCGGCCACAGGGAACACCGGGGAGCTGTTTTTT. The gene calls are TRBV6-2 or TRBV6-3 and TRBJ2-2; tentatively, D is TRBD1 (5 bases). V was pared by 8 bases and J by 1 base, with 14 bases between. The CDR3 has 15 amino acids. Germline-derived CDR1 and CDR2 are MNHEY and SVGEGT.

The chain uses TRBV9 and TRBJ2-1; 12 bases line up with TRBD2. The trim removed 0 bases at V and 0 bases at J, leaving 4 bases unmatched. Germline V gives CDR1 SGDLS, CDR2 YYNGEE. The CDR3 contains 18 residues. The CDR3 spells CASSVGTSGISSYNEQFF. The CDR3 DNA sequence: TGTGCCAGCAGCGTAGGGACTAGCGGGATAAGCTCCTACAATGAGCAGTTCTTC.

CDR3 nucleotide sequence: TGTGCCAGCAGTAGACAGGCGGGTACTGAAAAACTGTTTTTT. It codes for CASSRQAGTEKLFF. The rearrangement links TRBV6-5 to TRBJ1-4; a possible D gene is TRBD1 (6 bases). The germline V gene encodes CDR1 MNHEY and CDR2 SVGAGI. The V gene lost 5 bases and the J gene lost 7 bases, with 14 bases spanning the gap. CDR3 length: 14 amino acids.

The V call is TRBV28, the J call TRBJ1-1, with D perhaps TRBD1 (6 bases). There are 15 residues in the CDR3. In germline, CDR1 is MDHEN, CDR2 SYDVKM. Deletions cut 4 bases from V and 2 bases from J, with 14 bases between. The CDR3 coding sequence is TGTGCCAGCAGTTCCCCGACAGGATCAAACACTGAAGCTTTCTTT. It specifies CASSSPTGSNTEAFF.

This clone was observed a handful of times. This chain joins TRBV3-1 (or the pseudogene TRBV3-2) and TRBJ1-1, with 7 bases lining up with TRBD1. Germline V gives CDR1 LGHDT, CDR2 YNNKEL (reference sequence). V shed 2 bases and J 1 base; nucleotides not matched to a gene: 1. This CDR3 has 14 amino acids. CDR3 residues: CASSQRTGNTEAFF. CDR3 sequence (DNA): TGTGCCAGCAGCCAACGGACAGGGAACACTGAAGCTTTCTTT.